This entry is about one T cell receptor gamma chain. Its antigen remains unidentified. Other DNA sequences in this sample translate to the same CDR3. Trimming at V came to 1 base and at J to 8 bases, leaving 5 bases not matched to a gene. CDR3 length: 12 residues. Germline CDR1 EGSNGY, CDR2 YDSYNSKV. This sample stems from a study of human gamma delta and Vdelta1 T cells. TCRdb re-processed the PCR reads using CATT. The data contain fewer than 10,000 gamma-chain clones, approximately 42% of them singletons. The material sequenced was Vdelta1 gamma-delta T cells from blood grown in culture (DOT cells). This chain uses TRGV2 with TRGJ1 or TRGJ2. This sequence originates from a human donor in good health. The CDR3 DNA follows: TGTGCCACCTGGGACGGCCTACATAAGAAACTCTTT. This gives the protein CATWDGLHKKLF.